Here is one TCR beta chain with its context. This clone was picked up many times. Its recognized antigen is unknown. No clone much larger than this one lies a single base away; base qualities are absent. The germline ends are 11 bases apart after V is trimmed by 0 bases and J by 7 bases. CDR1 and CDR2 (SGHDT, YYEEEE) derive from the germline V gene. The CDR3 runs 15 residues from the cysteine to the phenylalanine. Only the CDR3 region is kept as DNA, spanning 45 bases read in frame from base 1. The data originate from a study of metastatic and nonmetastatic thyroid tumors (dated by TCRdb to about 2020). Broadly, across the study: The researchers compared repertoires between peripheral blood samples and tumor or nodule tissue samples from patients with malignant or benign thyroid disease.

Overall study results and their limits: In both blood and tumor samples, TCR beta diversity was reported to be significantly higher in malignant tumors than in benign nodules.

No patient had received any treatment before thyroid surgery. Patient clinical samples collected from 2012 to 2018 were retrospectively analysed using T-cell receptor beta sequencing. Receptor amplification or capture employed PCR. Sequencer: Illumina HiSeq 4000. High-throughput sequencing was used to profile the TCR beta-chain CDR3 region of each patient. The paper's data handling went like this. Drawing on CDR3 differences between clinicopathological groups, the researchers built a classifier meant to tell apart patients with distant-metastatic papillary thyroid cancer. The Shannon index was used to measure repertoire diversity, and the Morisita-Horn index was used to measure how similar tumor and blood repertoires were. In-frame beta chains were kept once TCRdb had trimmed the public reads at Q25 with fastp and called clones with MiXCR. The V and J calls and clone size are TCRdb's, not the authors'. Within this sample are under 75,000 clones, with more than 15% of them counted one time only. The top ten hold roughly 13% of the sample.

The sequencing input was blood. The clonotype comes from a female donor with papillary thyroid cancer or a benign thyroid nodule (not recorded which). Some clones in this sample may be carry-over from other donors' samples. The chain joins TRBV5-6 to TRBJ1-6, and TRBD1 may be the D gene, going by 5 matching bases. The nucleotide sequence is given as TGTGCCAGCAGCTTGGGGGGCCGGTTAAATTCACCCCTCCACTTT. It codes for CASSLGGRLNSPLHF.